Below are 30 T cell receptor beta chains sequenced from a single sample in a study of response to subunit inactivated influenza vaccine. TCRdb re-called the RT-PCR reads with MiXCR, one entry per CDR3 protein. The table shows under 950,000 distinct CDR3 sequences, with approximately 22% occurring only once. Here the sequenced sample was PBMCs from blood, taken 5 to 6 days after vaccination. The origin of the receptors is a man aged 45 to 65 who received an inactivated influenza vaccine.

The sample holds many counts of this clonotype. V gene TRBV5-6 combines with J gene TRBJ1-5; D not resolved. Germline V CDR1 and CDR2: SGHDT, YYEEEE. CDR3 length equals 19 residues. With 2 bases removed from V and 0 bases from J, the gap between germline ends came to 21 bases. The CDR3 spells CASSFSRWGGVASNQPQHF. The DNA for the CDR3 is TGTGCCAGCAGCTTTTCCCGGTGGGGTGGCGTAGCTAGCAATCAGCCCCAGCATTTT.

The DNA of the CDR3 is TGTGCCAGCAGTTTGGGGACAGCAAATAACTATGGCTACACCTTC. Protein product: CASSLGTANNYGYTF. The gene calls are TRBV12-3 or TRBV12-4 and TRBJ1-2; 7 nucleotides align to TRBD1. The CDR3 covers 15 residues. The V segment lost 3 bases and the J segment 1 base; nucleotides outside the gene matches: 5.

This chain joins TRBV4-3 and TRBJ2-7, with 9 bases lining up with TRBD1. The germline V gene has CDR1 LGHNA and CDR2 YSLEER. This CDR3 region has 15 residues. With 0 bases clipped from V and 6 bases from J, the junction kept 6 bases outside the gene matches. The CDR3 spells CASSQEDRGYSEQYF. DNA for the CDR3: TGCGCCAGCAGCCAAGAGGACAGGGGATACAGCGAGCAGTACTTC.

This clonotype has a handful of counts. The chain recombines TRBV30 with TRBJ2-1, with D unresolved. The CDR3 has 13 amino acids. The V gene's germline CDR1 is GTSNPN and CDR2 SVGIG (reference sequence). Trimming removed 0 bases from V and 4 bases from J, with 7 bases in between. Here the CDR3 reads CAWSVVDYNEQFF. CDR3 sequence (DNA): TGTGCCTGGAGTGTTGTGGATTACAATGAGCAGTTCTTC.

The chain employs TRBV4-1 and TRBJ2-7; TRBD1 matches at 8 bases. Germline V CDR1 and CDR2: MGHRA, YSYEKL. This CDR3 region has 17 residues. J was trimmed by 3 bases and V by 0 bases; bases with no gene match: 10. CDR3 in amino acids: CASSQDFGQGKSYEQYF. CDR3 nucleotide sequence: TGCGCCAGCAGCCAAGATTTCGGACAGGGTAAAAGCTACGAGCAGTACTTC.

J is TRBJ1-1 and V is TRBV5-5, with D maybe TRBD1 (5 bases). Trimming took off 4 bases at V and 1 base at J, with 11 bases between the two ends. Germline V gene lookup returns CDR1 SGHKS and CDR2 YYEKEE (reference sequence). The CDR3 has 14 amino acids. This CDR3 is CASSRDGGNTEAFF. The CDR3 coding sequence is TGTGCCAGCAGCCGCGATGGGGGGAACACTGAAGCTTTCTTT.

This clonotype showed up many times. The chain couples TRBV29-1 to TRBJ2-7, with 8 nucleotides matching TRBD2. CDR1 is SQVTM, CDR2 ANQGSEA, per germline. The J segment lost 9 bases and the V segment lost 5 bases, leaving 12 bases of the junction unmatched. The CDR3 sequence is 13 residues long. The CDR3 DNA is TGCAGCGTTACAACCGGGAGGGGGAGTTGGCAGTACTTC. This encodes CSVTTGRGSWQYF.

This clonotype was observed a handful of times. The chain recombines TRBV4-3 with TRBJ1-4, with D unclear. V lost 0 bases to trimming and J lost 0 bases, with 2 bases between them. CDR3 length equals 14 residues. Germline assignment: CDR1 LGHNA and CDR2 YSLEER. The CDR3 loop reads CASSQEATNEKLFF. The CDR3 nucleotides read TGCGCCAGCAGCCAAGAAGCAACTAATGAAAAACTGTTTTTT.

J is TRBJ2-3 and V is TRBV2; D might be TRBD1 or TRBD2, each matching 6 bases. V lost 6 bases to trimming and J lost 7 bases, with 20 bases between them. This CDR3 is 15 amino acids long. Germline assignment: CDR1 SNHLY and CDR2 FYNNEI. CDR3 loop: CASSPTALGGNTQYF. The CDR3 DNA sequence: TGTGCCAGCAGCCCGACAGCCCTAGGGGGGAATACGCAGTATTTT. Full variable domain (remainder filled in from reference TRBV2 and TRBJ2-3): EPEVTQTPSHQVTQMGQEVILRCVPISNHLYFYWYRQILGQKVEFLVSFYNNEISEKSEIFDDQFSVERPDGSNFTLKIRSTKLEDSAMYFCASSPTALGGNTQYFGPGTRLTVL.

The gene calls are TRBV15 and TRBJ2-5; 8 bases map to TRBD1. CDR1 and CDR2 from the germline V gene are LNHNV and YYDKDF (reference sequence). This CDR3 spans 14 amino acids. With 3 bases clipped from V and 4 bases from J, the junction kept 4 bases outside the gene matches. CDR3 region: CATSSLDRGETQYF. For the CDR3, the DNA is TGTGCCACCAGCAGCCTTGACAGGGGAGAGACCCAGTACTTC.

The V call is TRBV10-3, the J call TRBJ2-3, with a possible D match to TRBD1 (6 bases). V dropped 10 bases and J dropped 2 bases, with 13 bases sitting between them. The germline gives CDR1 ENHRY, CDR2 SYGVKD. The CDR3 extends over 13 amino acids. The CDR3 coding sequence is TGTGCCAGCCTAGGGGGTCTCACAGATACGCAGTATTTT. Translation gives CASLGGLTDTQYF.

J is TRBJ1-1 and V is TRBV27; D is possibly TRBD1 (6 bases). V lost 2 bases, J lost 10 bases, and 14 bases lay in between. The CDR3 is made up of 13 amino acids. CDR1 MNHEY and CDR2 SMNVEV come from the germline V gene (reference sequence). CDR3 DNA: TGTGCCAGCAGTTTACAGTCGGGAGGGGGAGCTTTCTTT. Its protein product is CASSLQSGGGAFF.

The chain links TRBV7-2 to TRBJ2-6; D may match TRBD1 or TRBD2 (5 bases each). From germline, CDR1 is SGHTA and CDR2 FQGNSA. V was shortened by 3 bases and J by 0 bases, with 6 bases between the two germline ends. This CDR3 spans 15 amino acids. CDR3 residues: CASSFGTSGANVLTF. The CDR3 nucleotides are TGTGCCAGCAGCTTTGGGACCTCTGGGGCCAACGTCCTGACTTTC.

This clonotype was recorded at least ten times. This sequence joins TRBV6-2 or TRBV6-3 and TRBJ1-5; no clear D. Trimming removed 0 bases at V and 0 bases at J, with 9 bases between. CDR3 length equals 16 residues. The germline gives CDR1 MNHEY, CDR2 SVGEGT. The CDR3 protein is CASSYSQGNSNQPQHF. DNA for the CDR3: TGTGCCAGCAGTTACTCGCAAGGGAATAGCAATCAGCCCCAGCATTTT.

This clonotype has a handful of counts. The chain employs TRBV7-2 and TRBJ1-2; unclear D gene. V was pared by 1 base and J by 2 bases, with 11 bases between. The CDR3 sequence is 15 residues long. Germline CDR1 and CDR2: SGHTA and FQGNSA. The CDR3 sequence: CASSLVGFQNYGYTF. The CDR3 DNA is TGTGCCAGCAGCTTAGTAGGATTTCAGAACTATGGCTACACCTTC.

This clonotype showed up many times. The CDR3 loop reads CASSLDPSQETQYF. CDR3 bases: TGTGCCAGCAGTTTGGACCCATCTCAAGAGACCCAGTACTTC. The rearrangement uses TRBV12-3 or TRBV12-4 and TRBJ2-5; D is undetermined. The V end was cut by 3 bases, the J end by 2 bases, with 10 bases between. The CDR3 is made up of 14 amino acids.

The CDR3 protein is CASSGGRGSTDTQYF. CDR3 nucleotides: TGTGCCAGCAGCGGGGGGCGGGGGTCCACAGATACGCAGTATTTT. V is TRBV4-2 and J is TRBJ2-3; tentative D call: TRBD2 (7 bases). V lost 5 bases, J lost 2 bases, and 14 bases lay in between. Looked up from germline, CDR1 is LGHNA and CDR2 is YNFKEQ. The CDR3 is 15 amino acids.

The V call is TRBV3-1, the J call TRBJ2-1, with 9 bases matching TRBD2. J lost 7 bases, V lost 4 bases, and 8 bases had no gene match. Per the germline V gene, CDR1 is LGHDT and CDR2 is YNNKEL (reference sequence). The CDR3 has 15 residues. CDR3 DNA sequence: TGTGCCAGCAGCCTGGGACTAGCCCCTTCTAATGAGCAGTTCTTC. This encodes CASSLGLAPSNEQFF.

The sample holds a few counts of this clonotype. The chain joins TRBV28 to TRBJ2-3; D is uncertain. The germline V and J ends were trimmed by 4 bases and 5 bases, with 7 bases remaining between them. The CDR3 covers 12 residues. Germline CDR1 reads MDHEN; CDR2 reads SYDVKM. The CDR3 DNA follows: TGTGCCAGCAGTTCCGCTGGAGATACGCAGTATTTT. It specifies CASSSAGDTQYF.

The chain joins TRBV5-1 to TRBJ2-5; 10 bases align to TRBD2. Germline V gives CDR1 SGHRS, CDR2 YFSETQ. The CDR3 has 15 amino acids. V dropped 4 bases and J dropped 4; count of bases not matched to a gene: 7. The CDR3 bases are TGCGCCAGCAGCGGTCGACTAGCGGGCCGAGAGACCCAGTACTTC. This gives the protein CASSGRLAGRETQYF.

This clonotype was picked up a small number of times. The chain employs TRBV5-6 and TRBJ2-1; 8 bases map to TRBD2. CDR1 is SGHDT, CDR2 YYEEEE, per germline. V lost 0 bases and J lost 7; bases outside the gene matches: 15. The CDR3 is 18 amino acids. CDR3 nucleotides: TGTGCCAGCAGCTTGGATCCCGGGGGTAACGGGAGGGCGAATGAGCAGTTCTTC. As protein: CASSLDPGGNGRANEQFF.

This clonotype was recorded a few times. This sequence joins TRBV9 and TRBJ2-4, with D possibly matching TRBD2 (6 bases). Trimming left V 4 bases short and J 12 bases short, with 11 bases between. The CDR3 runs 11 residues. CDR1 is SGDLS, CDR2 YYNGEE, per germline. The CDR3 sequence is CASSPGSNQYF. The CDR3 DNA sequence: TGTGCCAGCAGCCCCGGGAGCAATCAGTACTTC.

This clonotype was detected a few times. The gene calls are TRBV19 and TRBJ1-2; D is unclear. The germline CDR1 and CDR2 sequences are LNHDA and SQIVND (reference sequence). The CDR3 is made up of 12 amino acids. V was clipped by 3 bases and J by 5 bases, with 7 bases between them. DNA of the CDR3: TGTGCCAGTAGTATCCCACCATATGGCTACACCTTC. Amino acid sequence: CASSIPPYGYTF.

This clonotype was counted a single time. The J gene is TRBJ2-5, the V gene TRBV20-1, with TRBD2 matching 8 bases. V was pared by 3 bases and J by 5 bases, with 8 bases of the junction left unmatched. This CDR3 is built from 14 residues. CDR1 is DFQATT, CDR2 SNEGSKA, per germline (reference sequence). The CDR3 sequence: CSASPGRAAETQYF. In DNA form, the CDR3 reads TGCAGTGCTAGTCCCGGGAGGGCCGCGGAGACCCAGTACTTC.

Only a few counts were recorded for this clonotype. This sequence joins TRBV14 and TRBJ1-2, with D perhaps matching TRBD1 (6 bases). CDR1 is SGHDN and CDR2 is FVKESK in the germline V gene. There are 14 residues in the CDR3. V was trimmed by 4 bases and J by 6 bases, leaving 15 bases between them. The CDR3, as DNA: TGTGCCAGCAGCCCACAGGGCTCGCGTAATGGCTACACCTTC. It yields the protein CASSPQGSRNGYTF. Full variable domain (outside the CDR3, taken from reference TRBV14 and TRBJ1-2): EAGVTQFPSHSVIEKGQTVTLRCDPISGHDNLYWYRRVMGKEIKFLLHFVKESKQDESGMPNNRFLAERTGGTYSTLKVQPAELEDSGVYFCASSPQGSRNGYTFGSGTRLTVV.

This clonotype was found a few times. J is TRBJ2-3 and V is TRBV5-1; D uncertain. Germline V gene sequence: CDR1 SGHRS, CDR2 YFSETQ. The length of the CDR3 is 15 residues. Trimming removed 1 base from V and 4 bases from J, with 13 bases in between. CDR3 sequence: CASSLSRNPADTQYF. Here the CDR3 DNA reads TGCGCCAGCAGCTTGTCTCGGAATCCGGCAGATACGCAGTATTTT.

The table lists this clonotype with a count of one. The gene calls are TRBV7-6 and TRBJ2-1; a weak D match, TRBD1 (6 bases). The V gene's germline CDR1 is SGHVS and CDR2 FNYEAQ. V gave up 1 base and J gave up 5 bases, with 9 bases separating them. The CDR3 is 14 amino acids. The CDR3, as DNA: TGTGCCAGCAGCTTAGTTACAGGGCACAATGAGCAGTTCTTC. Translated: CASSLVTGHNEQFF.

As to this clonotype: The junction and the germline gene differ at one end; a read error may be behind it. CDR3 residues: CSVTSGSYDEQFF. DNA for the CDR3: TGCAGTGTCACTAGCGGGAGCTACGATGAGCAGTTCTTC. The chain is built from TRBV20-1 and TRBJ2-1, with 11 bases identical to TRBD2. Germline V gene lookup returns CDR1 DFQATT and CDR2 SNEGSKA (reference sequence). CDR3 size: 13 residues.

The rearrangement joins TRBV20-1 to TRBJ2-7; D is uncertain. Germline V lookup: CDR1 DFQATT, CDR2 SNEGSKA (reference sequence). Trimming took 3 bases from V and 4 from J, leaving 10 bases between them. The length of the CDR3 is 12 residues. CDR3 in amino acids: CSARPPEYEQYF. DNA for the CDR3: TGCAGTGCTAGGCCGCCAGAATACGAGCAGTACTTC.

The rearrangement links TRBV5-1 to TRBJ2-6; maybe TRBD1 (5 bases). The CDR3 covers 15 residues. CDR1 is SGHRS, CDR2 YFSETQ, per germline. V was cut by 2 bases and J by 4 bases, with 10 bases left in between. The CDR3 nucleotides are TGCGCCAGCAGCTTATGGACACAAGGGGCCAACGTCCTGACTTTC. As protein: CASSLWTQGANVLTF.